This TCR beta chain derives from a study of technical replicates of blood from a handful of donors. Assay: immunoSEQ multiplex PCR; the TCRdb copy retains only in-frame clones and omits some. The repertoire holds more than 90,000 clones, with almost 96% as singletons. Germline CDR1 is SNHLY and CDR2 is FYNNEI. J gave up 0 bases and V 4 bases, and 4 bases lay outside the gene matches. The CDR3 has 15 residues. Sequencing input: T cells isolated from PBMCs. The chain combines TRBV2 with TRBJ2-7, with TRBD2 identical over 9 bases. The TCR sequence derives from a human donor in good health. In DNA form, the CDR3 reads TGTGCCAGCAGTGGAGGGGGACTAGCCTCCTACGAGCAGTACTTC. It yields the protein CASSGGGLASYEQYF.